This TCR beta chain appears in the sequencing data of a study of response to subunit inactivated influenza vaccine. Findings and limits, study-wide: Authors suggested that a seasonal influenza vaccination recruits few new T cells each time.

This clonotype has a handful of counts. Antigen: not known. TCRdb redid the calling of the RT-PCR reads with MiXCR, one entry per CDR3 protein. The sample consists of roughly 780,000 distinct CDR3 sequences, approximately 17% of them appearing once. The sequence derives from a man aged 50-60 years who received an inactivated influenza vaccine. Sequencing used PBMCs from blood, obtained more than 4 days after vaccination.

This chain's CDR3 is CASSFSRQAKALNYGYTF. CDR3 bases: TGTGCCAGCAGTTTCTCCCGACAGGCTAAAGCTTTAAACTATGGCTACACCTTC. This sequence joins TRBV28 and TRBJ1-2, with TRBD1 as a possible D gene (6 bases). The V and J ends lost 3 bases and 2 bases respectively, with 22 bases between them. CDR3 length: 18 amino acids. Per the germline V gene, CDR1 is MDHEN and CDR2 is SYDVKM.